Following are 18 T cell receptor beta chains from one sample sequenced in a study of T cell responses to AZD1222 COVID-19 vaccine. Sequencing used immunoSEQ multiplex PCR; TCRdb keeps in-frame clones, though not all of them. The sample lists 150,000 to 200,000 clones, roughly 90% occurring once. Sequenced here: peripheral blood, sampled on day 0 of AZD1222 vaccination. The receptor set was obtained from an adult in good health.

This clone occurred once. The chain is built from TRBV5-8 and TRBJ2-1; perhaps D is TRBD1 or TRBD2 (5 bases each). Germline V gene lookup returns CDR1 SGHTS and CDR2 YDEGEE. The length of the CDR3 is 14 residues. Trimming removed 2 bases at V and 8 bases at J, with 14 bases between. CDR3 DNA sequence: TGTGCCAGCAGCTTACGGGACCCCAGGGATGAGCAGTTCTTC. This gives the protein CASSLRDPRDEQFF.

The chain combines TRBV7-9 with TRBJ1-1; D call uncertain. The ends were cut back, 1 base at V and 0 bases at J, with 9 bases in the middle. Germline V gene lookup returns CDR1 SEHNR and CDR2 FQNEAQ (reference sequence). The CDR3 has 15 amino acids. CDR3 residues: CASSLDVGLNTEAFF. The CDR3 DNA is TGTGCCAGCAGCTTAGATGTTGGGCTGAACACTGAAGCTTTCTTT.

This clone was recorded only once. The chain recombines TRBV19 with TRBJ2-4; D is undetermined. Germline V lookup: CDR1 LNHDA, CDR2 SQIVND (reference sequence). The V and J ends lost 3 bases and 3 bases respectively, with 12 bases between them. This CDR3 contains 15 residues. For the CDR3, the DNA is TGTGCCAGTAGTATGCCCAGCGAGGTCAAAAACATTCAGTACTTC. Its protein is CASSMPSEVKNIQYF.

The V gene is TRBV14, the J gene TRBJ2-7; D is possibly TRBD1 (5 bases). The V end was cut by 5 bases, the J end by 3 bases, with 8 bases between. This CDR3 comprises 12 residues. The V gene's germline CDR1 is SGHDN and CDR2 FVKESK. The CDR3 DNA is TGTGCCAGCAGCGTGCAGGGCTACGAGCAGTACTTC. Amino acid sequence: CASSVQGYEQYF.

The CDR3 sequence: CASSIAGAGANVLTF. As DNA, the CDR3 is TGTGCCAGTAGTATCGCGGGAGCTGGGGCCAACGTCCTGACTTTC. J is TRBJ2-6 and V is TRBV19; 7 bases align to TRBD2. V was pared by 3 bases and J by 2 bases, with 1 base of the junction left unmatched. Germline assignment: CDR1 LNHDA and CDR2 SQIVND (reference sequence). This CDR3 contains 15 residues.

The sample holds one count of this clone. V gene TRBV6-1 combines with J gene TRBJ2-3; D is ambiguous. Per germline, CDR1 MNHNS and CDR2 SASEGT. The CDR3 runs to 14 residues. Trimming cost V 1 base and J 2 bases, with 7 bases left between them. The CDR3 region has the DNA TGTGCCAGCAGTGAAGGGCCAGTCACAGATACGCAGTATTTT. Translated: CASSEGPVTDTQYF.

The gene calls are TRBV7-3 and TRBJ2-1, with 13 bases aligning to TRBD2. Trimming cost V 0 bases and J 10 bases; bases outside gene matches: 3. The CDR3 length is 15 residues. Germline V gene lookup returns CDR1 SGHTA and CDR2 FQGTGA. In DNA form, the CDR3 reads TGTGCCAGCAGCTTAACCCCGACTAGCGGGAGGGAGCAGTTCTTC. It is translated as CASSLTPTSGREQFF. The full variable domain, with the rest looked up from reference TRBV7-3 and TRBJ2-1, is GAGVSQTPSNKVTEKGKYVELRCDPISGHTALYWYRQSLGQGPEFLIYFQGTGAADDSGLPNDRFFAVRPEGSVSTLKIQRTERGDSAVYLCASSLTPTSGREQFFGPGTRLTVL.

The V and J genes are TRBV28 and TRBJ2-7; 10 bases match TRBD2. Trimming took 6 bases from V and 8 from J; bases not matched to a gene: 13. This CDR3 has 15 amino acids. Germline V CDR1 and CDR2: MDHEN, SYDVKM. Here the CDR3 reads CASSLKSGRAEKQYF. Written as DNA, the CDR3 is TGTGCCAGCAGCCTTAAGAGCGGGAGGGCCGAGAAGCAGTACTTC.

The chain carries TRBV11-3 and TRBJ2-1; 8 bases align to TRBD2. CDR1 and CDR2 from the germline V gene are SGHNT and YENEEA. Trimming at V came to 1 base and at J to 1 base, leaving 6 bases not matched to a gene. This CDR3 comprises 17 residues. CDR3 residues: CASSLGIAGLSYNEQFF. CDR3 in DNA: TGTGCCAGCAGCTTAGGAATAGCGGGGTTATCCTACAATGAGCAGTTCTTC.

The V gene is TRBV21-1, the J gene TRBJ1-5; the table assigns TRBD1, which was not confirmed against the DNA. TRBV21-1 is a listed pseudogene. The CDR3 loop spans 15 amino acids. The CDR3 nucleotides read TGTGCCAGCAGCAACTTGGAGACAGGGGGTCAGCCCCAGCATTTT. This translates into CASSNLETGGQPQHF.

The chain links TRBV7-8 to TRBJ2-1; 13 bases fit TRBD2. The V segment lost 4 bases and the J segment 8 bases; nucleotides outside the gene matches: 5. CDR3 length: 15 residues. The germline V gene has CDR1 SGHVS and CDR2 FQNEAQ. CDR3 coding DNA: TGTGCCAGCAGCTCGACTAGCGGGAGGTTCGATGAGCAGTTCTTC. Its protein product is CASSSTSGRFDEQFF.

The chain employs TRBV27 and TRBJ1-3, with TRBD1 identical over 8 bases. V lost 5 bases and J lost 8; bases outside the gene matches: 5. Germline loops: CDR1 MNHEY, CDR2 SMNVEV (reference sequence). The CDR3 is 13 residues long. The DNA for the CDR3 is TGTGCCAGCAGTCCTGACAGGGGATACACCATATATTTT. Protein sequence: CASSPDRGYTIYF.

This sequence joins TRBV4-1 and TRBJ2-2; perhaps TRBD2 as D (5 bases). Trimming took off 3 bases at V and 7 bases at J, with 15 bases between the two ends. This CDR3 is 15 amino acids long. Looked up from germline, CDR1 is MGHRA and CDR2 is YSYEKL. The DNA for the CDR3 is TGCGCCAGCAGCCATCCTCTCCTCGAGGGCGGGGAGCTGTTTTTT. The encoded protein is CASSHPLLEGGELFF.

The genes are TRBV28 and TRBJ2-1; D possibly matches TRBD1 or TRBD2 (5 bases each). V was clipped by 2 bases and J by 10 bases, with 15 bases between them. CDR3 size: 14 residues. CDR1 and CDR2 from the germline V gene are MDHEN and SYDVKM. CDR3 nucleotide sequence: TGTGCCAGCAGTTTAGGGACCCATGGCCGCGAGCAGTTCTTC. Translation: CASSLGTHGREQFF.

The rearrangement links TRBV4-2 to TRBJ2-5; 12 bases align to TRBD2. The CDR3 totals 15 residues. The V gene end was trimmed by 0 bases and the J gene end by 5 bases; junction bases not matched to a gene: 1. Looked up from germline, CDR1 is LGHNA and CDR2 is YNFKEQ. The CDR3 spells CASSQETSGGETQYF. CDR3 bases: TGTGCCAGCAGCCAAGAAACTAGCGGGGGGGAGACCCAGTACTTC.

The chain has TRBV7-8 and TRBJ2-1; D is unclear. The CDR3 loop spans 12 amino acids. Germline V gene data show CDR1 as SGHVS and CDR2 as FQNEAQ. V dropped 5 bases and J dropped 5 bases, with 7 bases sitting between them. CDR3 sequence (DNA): TGTGCCAGCAGCCACCAACACAATGAGCAGTTCTTC. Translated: CASSHQHNEQFF.

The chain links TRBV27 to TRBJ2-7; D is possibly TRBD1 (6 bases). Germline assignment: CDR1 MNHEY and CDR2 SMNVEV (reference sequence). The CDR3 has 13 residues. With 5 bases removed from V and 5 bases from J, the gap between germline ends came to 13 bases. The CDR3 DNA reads TGTGCCAGCAGTCTACAGGGTTTTCACGAGCAGTACTTC. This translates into CASSLQGFHEQYF.

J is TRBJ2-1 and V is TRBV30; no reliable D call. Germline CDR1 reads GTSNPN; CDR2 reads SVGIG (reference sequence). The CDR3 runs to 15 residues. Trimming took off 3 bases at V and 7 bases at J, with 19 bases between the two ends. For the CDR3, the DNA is TGTGCCTGGAGAGGGTGGGCTACCCTTGGGAATGAGCAGTTCTTC. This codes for CAWRGWATLGNEQFF.